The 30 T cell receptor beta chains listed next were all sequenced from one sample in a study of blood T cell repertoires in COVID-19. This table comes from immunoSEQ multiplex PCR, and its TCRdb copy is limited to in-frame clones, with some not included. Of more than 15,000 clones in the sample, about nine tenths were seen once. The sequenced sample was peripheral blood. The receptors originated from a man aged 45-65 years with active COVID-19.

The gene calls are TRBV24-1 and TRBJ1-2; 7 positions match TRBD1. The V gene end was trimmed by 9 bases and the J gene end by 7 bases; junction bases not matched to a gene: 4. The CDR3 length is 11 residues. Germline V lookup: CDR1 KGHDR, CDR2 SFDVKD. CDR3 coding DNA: TGTGCCACCTCAAGGGGGCTTGGCTACACCTTC. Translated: CATSRGLGYTF.

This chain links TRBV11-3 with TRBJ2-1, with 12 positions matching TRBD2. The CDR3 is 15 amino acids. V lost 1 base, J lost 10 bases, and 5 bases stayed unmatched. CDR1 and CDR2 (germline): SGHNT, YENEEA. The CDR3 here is CASSLASGRGAEQFF. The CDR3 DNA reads TGTGCCAGCAGCTTAGCTAGCGGGAGGGGGGCAGAGCAGTTCTTC.

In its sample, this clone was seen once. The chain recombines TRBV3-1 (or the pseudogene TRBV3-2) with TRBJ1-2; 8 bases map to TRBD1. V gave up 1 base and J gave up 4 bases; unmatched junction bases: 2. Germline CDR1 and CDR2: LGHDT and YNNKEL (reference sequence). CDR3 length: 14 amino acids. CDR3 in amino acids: CASSQGQGSYGYTF. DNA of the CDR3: TGTGCCAGCAGCCAAGGACAGGGGAGCTATGGCTACACCTTC.

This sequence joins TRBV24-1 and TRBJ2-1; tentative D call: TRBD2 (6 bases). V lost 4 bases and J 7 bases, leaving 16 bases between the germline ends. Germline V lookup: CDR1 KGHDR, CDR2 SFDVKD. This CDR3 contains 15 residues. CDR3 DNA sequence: TGTGCCACCAGTGAAGTGAGCGGGTACGGGAATGAGCAGTTCTTC. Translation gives CATSEVSGYGNEQFF.

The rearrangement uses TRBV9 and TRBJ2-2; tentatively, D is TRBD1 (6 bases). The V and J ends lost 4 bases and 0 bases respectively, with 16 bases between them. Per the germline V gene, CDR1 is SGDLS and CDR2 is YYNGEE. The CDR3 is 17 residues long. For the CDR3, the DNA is TGTGCCAGCAGCCGCCCGCGGACAGTTGCGAACACCGGGGAGCTGTTTTTT. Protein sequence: CASSRPRTVANTGELFF.

This chain's CDR3 is CASSLGPGMNTEAFF. The CDR3 DNA reads TGTGCCAGCAGCTTAGGTCCAGGCATGAACACTGAAGCTTTCTTT. The chain joins TRBV7-3 to TRBJ1-1; no clear D. From germline, CDR1 is SGHTA and CDR2 FQGTGA. This CDR3 is 15 amino acids long. The ends were cut back, 2 bases at V and 0 bases at J, with 10 bases in the middle.

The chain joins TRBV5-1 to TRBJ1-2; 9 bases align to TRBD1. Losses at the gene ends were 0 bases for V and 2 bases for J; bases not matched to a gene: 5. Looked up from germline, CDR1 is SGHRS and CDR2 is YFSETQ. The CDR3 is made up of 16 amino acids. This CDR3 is CASSLGADRGNYGYTF. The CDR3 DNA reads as TGCGCCAGCAGCTTGGGGGCGGACAGGGGAAACTATGGCTACACCTTC.

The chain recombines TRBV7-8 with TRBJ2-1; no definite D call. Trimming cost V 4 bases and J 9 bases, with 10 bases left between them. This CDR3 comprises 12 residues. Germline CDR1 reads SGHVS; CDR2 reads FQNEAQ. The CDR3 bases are TGTGCCAGCAGCTCCGGGTCGTCTGAGCAGTTCTTC. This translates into CASSSGSSEQFF.

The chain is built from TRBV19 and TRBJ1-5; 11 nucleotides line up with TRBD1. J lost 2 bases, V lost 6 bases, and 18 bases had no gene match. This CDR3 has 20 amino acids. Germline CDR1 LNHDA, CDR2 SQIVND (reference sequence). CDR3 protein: CASRRPFRDRGSIGNQPQHF. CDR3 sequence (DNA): TGTGCCAGTAGGAGACCCTTTCGGGACAGGGGGTCCATCGGCAATCAGCCCCAGCATTTT.

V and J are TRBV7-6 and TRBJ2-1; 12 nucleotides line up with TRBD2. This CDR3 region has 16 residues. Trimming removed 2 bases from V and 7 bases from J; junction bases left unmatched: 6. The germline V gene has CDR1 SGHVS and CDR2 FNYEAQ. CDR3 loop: CASSLLAGGGGNEQFF. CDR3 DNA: TGTGCCAGCAGCTTACTAGCGGGAGGGGGAGGGAATGAGCAGTTCTTC.

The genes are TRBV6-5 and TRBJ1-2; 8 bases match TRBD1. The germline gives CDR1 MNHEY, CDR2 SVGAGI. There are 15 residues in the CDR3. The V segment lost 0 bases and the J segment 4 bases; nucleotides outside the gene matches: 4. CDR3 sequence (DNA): TGTGCCAGCAGTTACTCGTACGGGACAGGCTATGGCTACACCTTC. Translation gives CASSYSYGTGYGYTF.

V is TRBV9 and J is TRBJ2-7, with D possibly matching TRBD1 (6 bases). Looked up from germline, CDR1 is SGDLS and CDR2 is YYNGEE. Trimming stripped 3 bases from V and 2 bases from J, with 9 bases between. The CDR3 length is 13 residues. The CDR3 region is CASSAGAAYEQYF. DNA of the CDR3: TGTGCCAGCAGCGCAGGGGCGGCCTACGAGCAGTACTTC.

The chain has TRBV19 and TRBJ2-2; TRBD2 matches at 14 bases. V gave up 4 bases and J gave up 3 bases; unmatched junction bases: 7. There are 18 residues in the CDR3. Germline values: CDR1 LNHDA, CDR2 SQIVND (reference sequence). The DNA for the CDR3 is TGTGCCAGTAGTAAAGCCGGGACTAGCGGGAGTTACACCGGGGAGCTGTTTTTT. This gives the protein CASSKAGTSGSYTGELFF.

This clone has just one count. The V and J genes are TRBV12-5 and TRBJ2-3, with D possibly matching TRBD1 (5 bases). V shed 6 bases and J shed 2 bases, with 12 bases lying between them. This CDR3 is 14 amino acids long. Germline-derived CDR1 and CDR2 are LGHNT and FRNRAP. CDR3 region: CASGVGQTTDTQYF. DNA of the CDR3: TGTGCTAGTGGGGTCGGACAAACCACAGATACGCAGTATTTT.

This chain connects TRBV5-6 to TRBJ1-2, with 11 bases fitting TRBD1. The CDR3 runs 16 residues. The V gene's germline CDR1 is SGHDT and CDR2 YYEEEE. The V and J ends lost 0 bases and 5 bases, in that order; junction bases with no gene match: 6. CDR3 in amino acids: CASSLVGGDRGYGYTF. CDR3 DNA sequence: TGTGCCAGCAGCTTGGTCGGTGGGGACAGGGGGTATGGCTACACCTTC.

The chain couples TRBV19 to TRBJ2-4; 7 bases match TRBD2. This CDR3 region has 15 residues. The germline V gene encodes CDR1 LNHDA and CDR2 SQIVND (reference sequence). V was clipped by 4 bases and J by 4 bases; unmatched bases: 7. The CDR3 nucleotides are TGTGCCAGTAGTACAGTTGGGGAGGGGAAAAACATTCAGTACTTC. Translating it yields CASSTVGEGKNIQYF.

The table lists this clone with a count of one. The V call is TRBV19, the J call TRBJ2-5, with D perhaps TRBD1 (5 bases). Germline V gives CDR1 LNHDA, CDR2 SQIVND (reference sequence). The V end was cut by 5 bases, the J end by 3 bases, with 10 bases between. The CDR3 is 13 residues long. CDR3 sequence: CASSPQTEETQYF. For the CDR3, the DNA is TGTGCCAGTAGTCCCCAGACAGAAGAGACCCAGTACTTC.

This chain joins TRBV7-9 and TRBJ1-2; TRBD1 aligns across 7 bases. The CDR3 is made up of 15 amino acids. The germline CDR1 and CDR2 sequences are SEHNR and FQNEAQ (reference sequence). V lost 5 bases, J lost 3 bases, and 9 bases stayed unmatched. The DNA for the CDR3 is TGTGCCAGCAGCCCTACAGGGGTGGTGGACTATGGCTACACCTTC. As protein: CASSPTGVVDYGYTF.

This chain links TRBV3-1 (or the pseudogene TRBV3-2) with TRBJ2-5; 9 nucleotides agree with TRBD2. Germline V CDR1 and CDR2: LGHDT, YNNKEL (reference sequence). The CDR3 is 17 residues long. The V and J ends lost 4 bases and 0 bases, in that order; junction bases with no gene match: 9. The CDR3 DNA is TGTGCCAGCAGCCTGCGCTTGACTAGCGGCCACCAAGAGACCCAGTACTTC. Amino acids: CASSLRLTSGHQETQYF.

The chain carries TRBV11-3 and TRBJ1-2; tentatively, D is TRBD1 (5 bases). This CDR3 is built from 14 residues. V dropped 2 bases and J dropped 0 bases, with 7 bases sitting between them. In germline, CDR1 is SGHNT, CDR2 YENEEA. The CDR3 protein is CASSLTGANYGYTF. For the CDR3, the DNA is TGTGCCAGCAGCTTAACAGGTGCTAACTATGGCTACACCTTC.

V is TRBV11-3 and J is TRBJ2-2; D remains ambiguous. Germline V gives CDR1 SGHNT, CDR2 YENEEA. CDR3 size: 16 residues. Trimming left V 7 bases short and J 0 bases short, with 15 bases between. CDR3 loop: CASTNGWAANTGELFF. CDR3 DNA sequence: TGTGCCAGCACCAATGGTTGGGCTGCGAACACCGGGGAGCTGTTTTTT.

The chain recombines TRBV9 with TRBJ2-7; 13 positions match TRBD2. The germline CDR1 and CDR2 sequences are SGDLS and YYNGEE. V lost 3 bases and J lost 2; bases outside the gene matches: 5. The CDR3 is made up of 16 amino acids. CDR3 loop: CASSAEGLAGTYEQYF. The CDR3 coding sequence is TGTGCCAGCAGCGCCGAGGGACTAGCGGGAACCTACGAGCAGTACTTC.

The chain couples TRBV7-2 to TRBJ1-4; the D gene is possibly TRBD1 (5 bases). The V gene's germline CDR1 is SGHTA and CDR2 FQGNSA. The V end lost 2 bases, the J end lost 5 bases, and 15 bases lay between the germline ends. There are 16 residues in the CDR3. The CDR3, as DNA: TGTGCCAGCAGCTTAAGTCCCGCCAGGGTAAATGAAAAACTGTTTTTT. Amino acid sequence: CASSLSPARVNEKLFF.

The chain's CDR3 is CASRTVDEQFF. The CDR3 bases are TGTGCCAGCAGAACGGTCGATGAGCAGTTCTTC. The chain links TRBV27 to TRBJ2-1; D is uncertain. Trimming left V 6 bases short and J 8 bases short, with 8 bases between. Germline CDR1 MNHEY, CDR2 SMNVEV (reference sequence). The CDR3 length is 11 residues.

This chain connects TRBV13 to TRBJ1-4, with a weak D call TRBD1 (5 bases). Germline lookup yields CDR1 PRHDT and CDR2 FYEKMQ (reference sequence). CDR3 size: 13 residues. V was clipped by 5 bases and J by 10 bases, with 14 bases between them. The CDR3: CASSTVQGGKLFF. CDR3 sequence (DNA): TGTGCCAGCAGCACCGTGCAGGGCGGAAAACTGTTTTTT.

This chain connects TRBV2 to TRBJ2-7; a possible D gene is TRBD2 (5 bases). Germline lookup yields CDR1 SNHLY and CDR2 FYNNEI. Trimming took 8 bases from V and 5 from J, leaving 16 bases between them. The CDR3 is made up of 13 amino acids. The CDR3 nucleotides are TGTGCCAGCTCCGGGAATAGTTGGGACGAGCAGTACTTC. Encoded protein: CASSGNSWDEQYF.

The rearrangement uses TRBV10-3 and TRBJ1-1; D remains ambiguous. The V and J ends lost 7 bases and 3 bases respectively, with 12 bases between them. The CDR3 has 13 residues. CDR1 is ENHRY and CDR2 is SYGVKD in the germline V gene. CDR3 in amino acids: CAITGYADTEAFF. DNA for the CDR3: TGTGCCATCACCGGTTACGCGGACACTGAAGCTTTCTTT.

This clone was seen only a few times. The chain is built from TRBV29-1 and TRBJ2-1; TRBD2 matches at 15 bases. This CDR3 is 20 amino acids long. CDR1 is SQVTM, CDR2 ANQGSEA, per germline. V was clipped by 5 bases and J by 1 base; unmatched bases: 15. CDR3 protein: CSVPNHRTSGRAVSYNEQFF. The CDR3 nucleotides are TGCAGCGTTCCGAATCACAGGACTAGCGGGAGGGCCGTTTCCTACAATGAGCAGTTCTTC.

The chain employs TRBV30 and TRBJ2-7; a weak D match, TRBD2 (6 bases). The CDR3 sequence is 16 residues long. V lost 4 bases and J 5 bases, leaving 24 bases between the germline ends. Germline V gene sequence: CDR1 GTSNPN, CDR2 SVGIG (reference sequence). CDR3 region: CAWTLSGRRRVNEQYF. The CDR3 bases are TGTGCCTGGACTCTATCGGGACGTCGGAGGGTTAACGAGCAGTACTTC.

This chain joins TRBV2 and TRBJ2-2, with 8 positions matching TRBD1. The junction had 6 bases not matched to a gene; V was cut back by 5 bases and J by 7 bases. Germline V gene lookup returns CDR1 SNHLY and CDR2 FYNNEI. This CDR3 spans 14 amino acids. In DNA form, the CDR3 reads TGTGCCAGCAGTAGGCAGGGGGCTGGCGGGGAGCTGTTTTTT. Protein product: CASSRQGAGGELFF.